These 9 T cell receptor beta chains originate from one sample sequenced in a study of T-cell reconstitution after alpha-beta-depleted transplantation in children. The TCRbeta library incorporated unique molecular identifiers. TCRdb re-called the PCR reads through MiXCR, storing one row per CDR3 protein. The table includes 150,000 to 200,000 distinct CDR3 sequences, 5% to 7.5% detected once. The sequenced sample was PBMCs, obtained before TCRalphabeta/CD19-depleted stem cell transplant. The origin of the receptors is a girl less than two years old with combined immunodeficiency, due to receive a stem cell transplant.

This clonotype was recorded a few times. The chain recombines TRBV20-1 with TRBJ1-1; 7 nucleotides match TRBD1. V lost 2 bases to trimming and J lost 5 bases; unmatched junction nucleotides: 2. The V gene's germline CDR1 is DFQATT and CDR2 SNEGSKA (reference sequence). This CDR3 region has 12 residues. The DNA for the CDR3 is TGCAGTGCTAGACCAGGGGGGACTGAAGCTTTCTTT. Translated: CSARPGGTEAFF.

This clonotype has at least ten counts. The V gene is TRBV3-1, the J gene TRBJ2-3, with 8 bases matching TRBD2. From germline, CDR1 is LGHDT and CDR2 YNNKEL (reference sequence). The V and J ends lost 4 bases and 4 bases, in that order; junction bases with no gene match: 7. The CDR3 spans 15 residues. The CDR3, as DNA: TGTGCCAGCAGCCTAGGTGGACTAGCTTCAGATACGCAGTATTTT. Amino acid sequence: CASSLGGLASDTQYF.

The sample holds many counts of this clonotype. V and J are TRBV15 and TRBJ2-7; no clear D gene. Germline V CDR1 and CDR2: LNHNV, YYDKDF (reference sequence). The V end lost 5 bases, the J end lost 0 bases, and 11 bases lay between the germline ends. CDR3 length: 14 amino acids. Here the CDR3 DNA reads TGTGCCACCAGCCGGAAAATGAGCTCCTACGAGCAGTACTTC. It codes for CATSRKMSSYEQYF.

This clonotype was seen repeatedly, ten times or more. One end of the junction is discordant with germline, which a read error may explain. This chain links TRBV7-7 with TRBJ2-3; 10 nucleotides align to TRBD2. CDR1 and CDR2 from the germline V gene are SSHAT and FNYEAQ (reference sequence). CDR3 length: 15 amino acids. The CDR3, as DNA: TGTGCTAGCAGCCCGATCCTAGCGGGAGCAGATACGCAGTATTTT. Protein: CASSPILAGADTQYF.

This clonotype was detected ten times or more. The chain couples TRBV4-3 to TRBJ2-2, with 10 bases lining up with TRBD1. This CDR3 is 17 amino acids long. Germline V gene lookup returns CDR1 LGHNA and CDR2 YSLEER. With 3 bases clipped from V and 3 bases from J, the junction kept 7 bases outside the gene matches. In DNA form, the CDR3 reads TGCGCCAGCAGCCAGACACCGGGACAGGGGTACACCGGGGAGCTGTTTTTT. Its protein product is CASSQTPGQGYTGELFF.

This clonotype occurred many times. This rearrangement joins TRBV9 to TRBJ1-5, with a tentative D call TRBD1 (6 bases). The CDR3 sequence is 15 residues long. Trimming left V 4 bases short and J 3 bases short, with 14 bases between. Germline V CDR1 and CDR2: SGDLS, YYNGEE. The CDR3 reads CASSTDGGHNQPQHF. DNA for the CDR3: TGTGCCAGCAGCACAGACGGGGGGCACAATCAGCCCCAGCATTTT.

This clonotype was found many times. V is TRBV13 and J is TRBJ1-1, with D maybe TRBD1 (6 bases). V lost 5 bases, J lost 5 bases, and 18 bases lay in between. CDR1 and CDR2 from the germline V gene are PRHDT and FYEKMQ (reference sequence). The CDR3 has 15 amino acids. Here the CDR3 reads CASSVTRGALTEAFF. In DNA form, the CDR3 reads TGTGCCAGCAGCGTTACCAGGGGCGCGTTAACTGAAGCTTTCTTT.

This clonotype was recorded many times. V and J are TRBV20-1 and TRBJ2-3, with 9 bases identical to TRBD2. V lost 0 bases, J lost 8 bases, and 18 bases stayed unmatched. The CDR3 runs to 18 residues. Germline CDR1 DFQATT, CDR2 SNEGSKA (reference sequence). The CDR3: CSARDEGAASGALGTQYF. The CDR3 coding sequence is TGCAGTGCTAGAGATGAGGGGGCGGCTAGCGGGGCCCTTGGTACGCAGTATTTT.

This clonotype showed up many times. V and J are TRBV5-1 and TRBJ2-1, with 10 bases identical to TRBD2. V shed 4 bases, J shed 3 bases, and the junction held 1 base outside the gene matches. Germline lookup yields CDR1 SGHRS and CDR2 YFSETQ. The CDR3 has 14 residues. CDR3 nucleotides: TGCGCCAGCAGCGCTAGCGGGAGCTACAATGAGCAGTTCTTC. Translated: CASSASGSYNEQFF.